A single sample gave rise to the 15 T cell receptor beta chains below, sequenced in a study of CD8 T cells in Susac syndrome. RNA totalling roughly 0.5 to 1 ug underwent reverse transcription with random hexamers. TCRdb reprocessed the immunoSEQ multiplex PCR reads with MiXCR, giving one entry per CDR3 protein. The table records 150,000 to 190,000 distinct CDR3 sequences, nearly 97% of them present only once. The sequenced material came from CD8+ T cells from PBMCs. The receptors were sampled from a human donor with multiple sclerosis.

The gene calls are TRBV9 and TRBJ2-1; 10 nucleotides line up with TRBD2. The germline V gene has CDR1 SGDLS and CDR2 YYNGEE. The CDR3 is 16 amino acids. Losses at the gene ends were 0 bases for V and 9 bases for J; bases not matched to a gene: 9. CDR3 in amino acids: CASSVEASGGLGEQFF. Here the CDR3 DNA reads TGTGCCAGCAGCGTAGAGGCTAGCGGGGGCCTGGGTGAGCAGTTCTTC.

CDR3: CATLGRPYGYTF. DNA for the CDR3: TGTGCCACCCTCGGACGCCCCTATGGCTACACCTTC. The chain couples TRBV6-2 or TRBV6-3 to TRBJ1-2; D is uncertain. Germline values: CDR1 MNHEY, CDR2 SVGEGT. CDR3 length: 12 amino acids. V was trimmed by 10 bases and J by 4 bases, leaving 13 bases between them.

DNA of the CDR3: TGCAGCCTCACCCAGGGGGGGCCAATAGAGACCCAGTACTTC. Residues: CSLTQGGPIETQYF. The V and J genes are TRBV29-1 and TRBJ2-5; either TRBD1 or TRBD2 may supply D (7 bases each). Trimming removed 8 bases from V and 4 bases from J, with 20 bases in between. CDR1 SQVTM and CDR2 ANQGSEA come from the germline V gene. The CDR3 runs 14 residues.

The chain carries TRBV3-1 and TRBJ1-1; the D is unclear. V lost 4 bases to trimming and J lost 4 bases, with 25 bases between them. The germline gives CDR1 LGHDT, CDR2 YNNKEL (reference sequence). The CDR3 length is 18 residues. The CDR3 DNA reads TGTGCCAGCAGCCCCTTTAGCGTAATCGATGGCTCAAGCACTGAAGCTTTCTTT. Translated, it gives CASSPFSVIDGSSTEAFF. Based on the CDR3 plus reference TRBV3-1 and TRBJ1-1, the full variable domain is DTAVSQTPKYLVTQMGNDKSIKCEQNLGHDTMYWYKQDSKKFLKIMFSYNNKELIINETVPNRFSPKSPDKAHLNLHINSLELGDSAVYFCASSPFSVIDGSSTEAFFGQGTRLTVV.

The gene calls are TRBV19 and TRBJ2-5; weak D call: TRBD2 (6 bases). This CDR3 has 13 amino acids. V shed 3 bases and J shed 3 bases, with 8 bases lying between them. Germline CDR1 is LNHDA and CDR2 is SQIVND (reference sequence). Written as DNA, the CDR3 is TGTGCCAGTAGTATGTGGGGGGAAGAGACCCAGTACTTC. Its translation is CASSMWGEETQYF.

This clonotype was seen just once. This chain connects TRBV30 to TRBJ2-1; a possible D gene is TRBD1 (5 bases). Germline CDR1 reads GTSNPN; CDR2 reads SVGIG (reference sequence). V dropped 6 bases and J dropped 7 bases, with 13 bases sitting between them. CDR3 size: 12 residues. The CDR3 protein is CACLIRVNEQFF. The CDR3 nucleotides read TGTGCCTGCCTAATCAGGGTGAATGAGCAGTTCTTC.

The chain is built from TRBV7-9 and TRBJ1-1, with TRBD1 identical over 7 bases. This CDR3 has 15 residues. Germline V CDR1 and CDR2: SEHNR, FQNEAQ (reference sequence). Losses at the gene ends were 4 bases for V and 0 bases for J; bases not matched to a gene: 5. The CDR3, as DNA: TGTGCCAGCAGCTCCCAACAGGGGATGAACACTGAAGCTTTCTTT. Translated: CASSSQQGMNTEAFF.

CDR3 sequence (DNA): TGTGCCAGCCGGGGGGCGAGGACTGAAGCTTTCTTT. Amino acid sequence: CASRGARTEAFF. This chain links TRBV2 with TRBJ1-1; D possibly corresponds to TRBD1 (6 bases). This CDR3 comprises 12 residues. Germline values: CDR1 SNHLY, CDR2 FYNNEI. V was trimmed by 8 bases and J by 5 bases, leaving 12 bases between them. The full variable domain, in which reference TRBV2 and TRBJ1-1 provide the parts outside the CDR3, is EPEVTQTPSHQVTQMGQEVILRCVPISNHLYFYWYRQILGQKVEFLVSFYNNEISEKSEIFDDQFSVERPDGSNFTLKIRSTKLEDSAMYFCASRGARTEAFFGQGTRLTVV.

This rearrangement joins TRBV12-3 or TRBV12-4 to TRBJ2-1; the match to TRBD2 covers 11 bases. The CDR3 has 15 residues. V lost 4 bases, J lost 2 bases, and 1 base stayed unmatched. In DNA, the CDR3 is TGTGCCAGCAGTTATAGCGGGGGGGCCTACAATGAGCAGTTCTTC. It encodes CASSYSGGAYNEQFF.

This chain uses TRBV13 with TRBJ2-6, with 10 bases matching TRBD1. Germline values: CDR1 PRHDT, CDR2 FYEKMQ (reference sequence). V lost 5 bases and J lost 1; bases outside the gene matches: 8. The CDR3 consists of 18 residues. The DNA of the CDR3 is TGTGCCAGCAGCCCATTGGGACAGGGGAAATCTGGGGCCAACGTCCTGACTTTC. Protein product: CASSPLGQGKSGANVLTF. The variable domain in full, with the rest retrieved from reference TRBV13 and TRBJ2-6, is AAGVIQSPRHLIKEKRETATLKCYPIPRHDTVYWYQQGPGQDPQFLISFYEKMQSDKGSIPDRFSAQQFSDYHSELNMSSLELGDSALYFCASSPLGQGKSGANVLTFGAGSRLTVL.

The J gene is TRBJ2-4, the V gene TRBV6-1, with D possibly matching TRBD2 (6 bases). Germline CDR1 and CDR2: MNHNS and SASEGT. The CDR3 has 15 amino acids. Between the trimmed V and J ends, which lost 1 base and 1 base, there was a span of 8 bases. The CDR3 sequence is CASSEGRGAKNIQYF. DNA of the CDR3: TGTGCCAGCAGTGAAGGCCGGGGGGCCAAAAACATTCAGTACTTC.

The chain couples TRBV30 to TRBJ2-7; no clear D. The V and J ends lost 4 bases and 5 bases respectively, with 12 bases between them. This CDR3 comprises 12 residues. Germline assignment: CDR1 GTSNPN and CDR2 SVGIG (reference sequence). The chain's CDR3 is CAWKGPRNEQYV. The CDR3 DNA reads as TGTGCCTGGAAAGGCCCTCGGAACGAGCAGTACGTC.

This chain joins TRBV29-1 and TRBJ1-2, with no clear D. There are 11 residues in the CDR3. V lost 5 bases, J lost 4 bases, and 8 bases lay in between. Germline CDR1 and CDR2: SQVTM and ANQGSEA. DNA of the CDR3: TGCAGCGTTAGGATGGGCTATGGCTACACCTTC. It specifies CSVRMGYGYTF.

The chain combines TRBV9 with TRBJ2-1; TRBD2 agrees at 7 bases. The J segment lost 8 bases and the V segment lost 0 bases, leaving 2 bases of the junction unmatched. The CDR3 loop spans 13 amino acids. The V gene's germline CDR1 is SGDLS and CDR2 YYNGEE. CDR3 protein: CASSVERGYEQFF. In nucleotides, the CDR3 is TGTGCCAGCAGCGTAGAGCGGGGCTATGAGCAGTTCTTC.

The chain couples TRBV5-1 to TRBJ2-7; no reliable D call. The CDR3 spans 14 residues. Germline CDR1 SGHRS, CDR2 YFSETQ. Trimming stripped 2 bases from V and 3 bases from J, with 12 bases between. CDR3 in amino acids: CASSFEVGDYEQYV. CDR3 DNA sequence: TGCGCCAGCAGCTTTGAGGTTGGGGACTACGAGCAGTACGTC.